This T cell receptor beta chain was obtained from a study of prognosis after radiotherapy for stage I lung cancer (dated by TCRdb to the early 2020s). About the investigation overall: Roughly 20 stage I NSCLC patients were enrolled in Nanjing, China, between 2018 and January 2019. SBRT was not combined with any concurrent therapy in any patient. SBRT was delivered in 3 to 5 fractions with a biologically effective dose of at least 100 Gy, and image-guided IMRT or VMAT was used for delivery. In about 15 patients the disease was a newly diagnosed primary stage I lung tumor, whereas five had oligometastatic NSCLC following surgical resection of the primary tumor. Peripheral blood TCR beta repertoires were profiled in stage I NSCLC patients before and after stereotactic body radiotherapy, and the repertoires were related to distant failure. A total of roughly 38 blood samples from 20 or so patients were sequenced, with one sample obtained before and one obtained after SBRT for each patient. Every patient was deemed medically inoperable, around 11 because of comorbidities and 7 because they refused surgery. The cohort comprised under 15 men and several women with a median age of around 74 years, ranging from roughly 53 to 84 years. Squamous cell carcinoma histology was identified in 7 or 8 patients, and adenocarcinoma histology was identified in twelve patients. Distant metastases were developed by four of the 19 patients after SBRT, at a median of roughly 7 months, whereas no significant progression was observed in the other 15 patients. What the study reported, not specific to this receptor: Post-SBRT Shannon entropy and its change from baseline were lower in patients who developed distant metastases; baseline Shannon entropy was not associated with metastases. No adjustment for multiple comparisons was applied to any of the reported P values. The study was limited by the small cohort and short follow-up, and independent validation of the study findings is required. After SBRT, the count of unique TCR clones dropped from a median of roughly 10,000 beforehand to about 7,000 afterward (Wilcoxon paired P=0.011). Differences by metastasis status were reportedly seen in TRBV and TRBJ usage frequencies, involving two V genes at baseline and, after SBRT, several V genes and two J genes. Whether the expanded TCR clones were tumor-specific was not determined.

No patient had a history of other malignancies or prior chemotherapy or radiotherapy, and all had node-negative disease on CT and PET/CT. At each of the two time points, 6 to 7.5 milliliters of peripheral venous blood were collected into EDTA tubes. PBMCs were isolated by Ficoll-Paque Plus density-gradient centrifugation. Right after collection, samples were kept at -80 degrees C until analysis. In the germline V gene, CDR1 corresponds to MNHEY and CDR2 to SVGEGT. V loses 6 bases at its end and J loses 5 bases; junction bases beyond the gene matches: 4. Its CDR3 holds 14 amino acids, cysteine through phenylalanine. The kept DNA is CDR3 alone, 42 bases in frame from the first base. The TCR beta CDR3 region was amplified from genomic DNA by two rounds of multiplex PCR. In the first PCR round, primers specific to each TRBV and TRBJ gene were used, and the primer sequences were filed in Chinese patent CN105087789A. The second PCR round used universal primers. The Roche High Pure PCR Template Preparation Kit was used to extract genomic DNA from frozen PBMCs. Libraries were sequenced paired-end with 151 bp reads on an Illumina HiSeq 3000. As for the authors' bioinformatics: CutAdapt was used to discard raw reads that did not contain the multiplex PCR primer sequences. Using PEAR, the high-quality paired reads were merged into contigs. By alignment to reference sequences, MiXCR assigned TRB V, D and J gene segments to each contig. CDR3 sequences were clustered by base quality and sequence similarity to remove sequencing errors. Diversity was calculated as Shannon entropy divided by the natural log of the number of productive TCR sequences. To get clonality, Shannon entropy was divided by the natural log of the number of unique clonotypes, and that result was subtracted from one. The Youden index of ROC curves was used to select progression-free survival cut-offs for repertoire metrics, and analyses were performed in R 3.5.3. The public reads were reprocessed in TCRdb via fastp at Q25 and MiXCR, keeping in-frame beta chains. Rows merge per CDR3 protein into single entries with the most common DNA and genes. The V and J calls shown here were made by TCRdb, not taken from the authors' results. This sample is represented by 25,000 to 30,000 distinct CDR3 sequences; about a third of them were singletons. The ten largest clones represent 12% of the sample.

This clonotype appeared a few times. The antigen it binds to is not known. No base quality information exists; no much larger clone differs at one position. The clonotype comes from a donor over 45 with non-small cell lung cancer. The sample in question was PBMCs, obtained before or after stereotactic body radiation therapy (not recorded which). This receptor chain uses TRBV6-2 or TRBV6-3 and TRBJ1-6, and 7 junction bases match TRBD1. The encoded CDR3 is CASRRTGDNSPLHF. The DNA is TGTGCCAGCAGAAGAACAGGGGATAATTCACCCCTCCACTTT.